This paragraph reports one T cell receptor (beta chain). Its antigen is still unknown. CDR1 and CDR2 are drawn from the germline V gene (reference sequence): LNHDA, SQIVND. The junction shows trimming of 5 bases on V and 4 bases on J, plus 14 bases between the germline ends. From its cysteine to its phenylalanine, the CDR3 spans 14 amino acids. The entry retains the CDR3 DNA only, 42 bases that are in frame from base 1. The record originates from a study of cytomegalovirus exposure and HLA in healthy donors (TCRdb year 2017). The study in broad terms: In an earlier analysis of 587 of the donors, around 290 Gb of sequence data and 100 million or so unique TCR beta sequences from 150 million to 200 million T cells were reported. All discovery cohort repertoires had been generated on a single sequencing platform. Alongside the repertoire data, information on donor age, sex, ethnicity and CMV serostatus was compiled. To study patterns of TCR occurrence, a later analysis re-analyzed previously published TCR beta repertoires from just over 650 donors and added high-resolution HLA genotyping. Because of strong linkage in the cohort, five DR-DQ haplotypes were treated as single units for association and clustering. An early release covering just under 650 HLA-typed donors comprised about 300 gigabases of sequencing data and 85 million to 100 million unique TCR sequences. An earlier analysis of some 500 of the donors used high-throughput TCR beta sequencing to judge whether each TCR beta V gene segment behaved as functional or pseudogenic. Along with the approximately 650-subject first cohort, a separate validation cohort of over 90 different subjects was used. The study aimed to test whether cataloging public T cell receptors could reveal signatures of past pathogen exposure. Typing coverage varied by locus: roughly 620-640 donors for A, B, C, DRB1 and DQB1; roughly 510 for DQA1; 600 to 610 for DPA1; 400 to 480 for DPB1. A later genetic analysis used genome-wide SNP genotypes for about three fifths of the 666 donors, treating that subset as a discovery cohort. The later analysis used no new phenotypic data to find candidate immune exposures, relying instead on TCR beta sequences and their occurrence across donors. On average, roughly 250,000 unique TCR beta nucleotide sequences were sequenced per donor among 398 genotyped donors of the cohort, with about 17% of those sequences being non-productive. Of the approximately 370 genotyped donors, 75% to 85% were placed in the genetic ancestry cluster associated with self-reported Caucasian donors. Both class I and class II loci were covered by HLA typing, at four-digit resolution. The study profiled the T cell repertoires of under 850 subjects by immunosequencing and related them to cytomegalovirus serostatus. To predict cytomegalovirus infection status, the study combined high-throughput TCR immunosequencing, statistical association of individual TCRs with disease status, and machine learning.

The cohort consisted of more than 650 healthy bone marrow donors. Cohort members were all nominally healthy when sampled, although unrecorded immune exposures were likely present. The donor tested CMV seronegative, placing the donor among the 350 to 400 seronegative members of the cohort. A peripheral blood sample was provided by each donor, and peripheral blood mononuclear cells were used for TCR beta sequencing. Genomic DNA was extracted from the blood cell samples with the Qiagen DNeasy Blood Extraction Kit. Receptor libraries were prepared by the immunoSEQ multiplex PCR assay. A mixture of 60 forward primers for TCR Vbeta segments and 13 reverse primers for TCR Jbeta segments was used in the multiplex PCR. A multiplex PCR assay on genomic DNA amplified the CDR3 region of rearranged TCR beta genes. The Illumina HiSeq System was used to sequence the amplified TCR beta libraries as 87-base-pair reads. Under the source paper's analysis protocol: A later analysis tallied tens of millions of unique TCR beta chains across the 666 repertoires, and approximately 12 million of those chains were shared by two or more donors. To remove PCR and sequencing errors, raw reads were error-corrected and collapsed into unique sequences using a nearest-neighbor algorithm that merged closely related sequences. To assign V, D and J gene segments, CDR3 sequences were aligned to IMGT reference sequences. For a sequence to be retained, a match of at least six nucleotides to both a V gene segment and a J gene segment was required. A rearrangement counted as productive if the CDR3 had no stop codons and remained in frame with V and J, and every other rearrangement counted as non-productive. Following IMGT convention, CDR3 was defined as the stretch from the second conserved V-encoded cysteine to the conserved J-encoded phenylalanine. Sequences without an unambiguous match to a single V gene segment were excluded from the earlier analysis of about 640 of the donors. An earlier analysis of a few hundred of the donors called V segments functional above 56.7% productive rearrangements and segregating when the between-donor standard deviation exceeded 5%. A statistical classification framework was developed to diagnose cytomegalovirus status using the catalog of TCR beta chain sequences. A later analysis assigned V and J genes by comparing TCR nucleotide sequences with IMGT/GENE-DB human TR gene sequences. A later analysis assigned CDR3 sequences and most-parsimonious VDJ recombination scenarios with the TCRdist pipeline. In a later analysis, each TCR beta chain was defined by its CDR3 amino acid sequence together with its V-gene family, and reads lacking a unique V-gene family were excluded. As a way to deal with suspected cross-contamination and a sequencing artifact, a later analysis dropped roughly 620 nucleotide sequences that were highly shared and had low generation probability. For each public chain, a later analysis derived a clonal expansion index from normalized ranks of inferred template counts within each repertoire. A later analysis computed generation probabilities with a VDJ recombination model fitted to out-of-frame rearrangements, and checked the results against IGoR. In a later analysis, TCR-TCR, TCR-HLA and TCR-CMV co-occurrence was scored with hypergeometric tests, and a repertoire-size bias correction was applied to TCR pairs. A later analysis estimated false discovery rates by permuting HLA or CMV assignments 20 times. In a later analysis, co-occurring TCRs were grouped using DBSCAN, and TCRdist sequence similarity was added for clustering within HLA-allele-positive subsets. For co-occurrence clustering, repertoires with fewer than 30,000 or more than 120,000 public chains were excluded, along with roughly 5 repertoires with anomalous nucleotide sharing. The clones in this table, taken by TCRdb from immuneACCESS, are in-frame only. Not every clone is retained; where verified, under half of the shortfall comes from an unresolved V gene, and the cause of the rest is unknown. That table supplies the V and J calls and clone size; D and trimming were determined from the DNA. This sample's listing comprises some 140,000 clones. The ten largest clones represent approximately 1.5% of the sample.

On the study overall, not on this receptor specifically: Assigning TCR associations to individual alleles was difficult when HLA alleles, especially DR and DQ, strongly co-occurred. Immune exposure information for the cohort was limited to CMV serostatus. A later genetic analysis associated a missense DCLRE1C variant with V-gene and J-gene trimming of TCR beta chains, and an independent cohort replicated the association. Three of the identified cytomegalovirus-associated TCR beta chains were confirmed in vitro to be specific for cytomegalovirus antigens. Most CMV-associated TCR beta chains appeared to be HLA-restricted in a later analysis, and the HLA associations seemed to be driven largely by CMV exposure. In a later analysis, several top co-occurrence clusters were reported to appear linked to parvovirus B19, influenza, CMV and Epstein-Barr virus. A further reported finding was that TCR beta sequences accurately predicted the HLA-A and HLA-B alleles for most subjects in the first cohort. A later analysis found that HLA-associated TCR beta chains were more clonally expanded and had lower generation probabilities than equally common non-associated chains. Some IMGT-functional V segments, including TRBV6-2 and TRBV6-3, could not be told apart with the 87-base-pair reads, so those segments were excluded. A later analysis found that TCR association rates varied across HLA loci, with DRB1 alleles showing the most associated TCRs and HLA-C alleles the fewest. Most TCR sequences were seen in very few donors, while some public TCRs were found in many individuals. Presence/absence analyses assumed roughly uniform sequencing depth across donors, an assumption that may not hold. It was suggested by the authors that the approach could potentially be generalized to other disease states and immunological phenotypes. This cohort had only TCR beta chains sequenced, and the lack of alpha or paired-chain data limited which features could be detected. An earlier analysis of approximately 600 of the donors showed that most TCR beta V segments appeared in productive rearrangements either about 87% or about 30% of the time, which broadly matched IMGT annotations. In the study, 150 to 200 TCR beta chains were listed as associated with cytomegalovirus. Specific HLA alleles were associated with about 17,000 TCR beta sequences at a false discovery rate of 0.05 in a later analysis. Because counts were too low, roughly 18 rarely observed V segments, including chromosome 9 orphons, were left out of the earlier analysis of 587 of the donors. According to a later genetic analysis, donors in an Asian-associated ancestry cluster had fewer N-insertions in productive TCRs than the roughly 700-donor mean. The classifier was reported to diagnose cytomegalovirus status with high specificity and sensitivity in both the original cohort and the validation cohort. Correlated functional status among segregating V segments might reflect linkage disequilibrium, but an unknown experimental factor could not be ruled out. The sequencing pipeline was judged likely to have produced a cluster of highly shared sequence variants as a technical artifact. Because some donors lacked HLA typing at each locus, the association tests relied only on the typed subset.

The rearrangement joined TRBV19 to TRBJ1-1; confidence is insufficient to name the D gene. This receptor was taken from a woman aged 40 to 49 in good health and CMV-seronegative. Sequencing was done on a sample of PBMCs. The CDR3 reads as follows: CASSPRISGTEAFF. The bases read TGTGCCAGTAGTCCGAGGATCTCGGGCACTGAAGCTTTCTTT. Beyond the CDR3, the reference TRBV19 and TRBJ1-1 genes provide the residues; the full variable domain reads: DGGITQSPKYLFRKEGQNVTLSCEQNLNHDAMYWYRQDPGQGLRLIYYSQIVNDFQKGDIAEGYSVSREKKESFPLTVTSAQKNPTAFYLCASSPRISGTEAFFGQGTRLTVV.